The present TCR beta chain was sequenced within a study of cytomegalovirus exposure and HLA in healthy donors. The wider study: The early release's HLA-typed donors yielded some 85 million unique TCRs. Findings and caveats of the study: Altogether, 164 TCR beta chains were recorded as cytomegalovirus-associated. When analyzed later, a missense DCLRE1C variant was found to be linked to TCR beta V- and J-gene trimming.

Though probably carrying unrecorded immune exposures, donors were nominally healthy at sampling. Points on this clone: Antigen unknown.

V was pared by 4 bases and J by 5 bases, with 3 bases of the junction left unmatched. Germline CDR1 and CDR2: SNHLY and FYNNEI. The CDR3 sequence is 15 residues long. The PCR used 60 Vbeta and 13 Jbeta primers. Using immunoSEQ multiplex PCR, the repertoire was profiled, and TCRdb retains in-frame clones only, with some absent. The sample gives roughly 70,000 clones, around 89% of which show up once; 9.5% to 13% is in the top ten. The clonotype originates from a woman aged 25 to 39 in good health and CMV-seropositive. The gene calls are TRBV2 and TRBJ2-1, with 12 bases identical to TRBD2. The specimen sequenced was PBMCs. In nucleotides, the CDR3 is TGTGCCAGCAGTGTGCGACTAGCGGGAGACAATGAGCAGTTCTTC. Translating it yields CASSVRLAGDNEQFF.